This TCR beta chain comes out of a study of T cells in Graves' hyperthyroidism and ophthalmopathy. Deletions cut 3 bases from V and 4 bases from J, with 7 bases between. The CDR3 runs to 11 residues. The germline gives CDR1 SQVTM, CDR2 ANQGSEA. Graves' hyperthyroidism was deemed stable given no ophthalmopathy progression within 18 months. Newly diagnosed patients aged 18 to 65 had hyperthyroidism of under 2 months' duration. A patient was excluded if there was uncontrolled infection, other autoimmune disease, pregnancy or lactation. TCR beta CDR3 regions were amplified from RNA transcripts. The primer set for the first-round RT-PCR of the TCR CDR3 was HTBI. TCRdb re-derived calls from the multiplex PCR reads in MiXCR, one entry per CDR3 protein. Counted here are about 840,000 distinct CDR3 sequences, 38% occurring once; the ten biggest clones make up around 10%. Details on this clonotype: This may stem from a read error, because a much larger clone lies one nucleotide away. The CDR3 does not end in the conserved phenylalanine or tryptophan, so this is likely a read error.

The rearrangement joins TRBV29-1 to TRBJ2-7; D is unclear. Sequenced material: blood. The TCR comes from a man younger than 35 with Graves' hyperthyroidism. This CDR3 is CSVESRYEQYL. The CDR3 DNA follows: TGCAGCGTTGAGAGTAGATACGAGCAGTACCTC.